This paragraph reports one TCR beta chain. Its matching antigen is unknown. This specimen belongs to a study of post-analysis software for immune sequencing data. General study results and limits: Comparison with controls showed significantly lower normalized Chao1 diversity in multiple sclerosis patients. TRBV segments more frequent in patients than in controls numbered roughly five and included TRBV5-6, TRBV5-1 and TRBV20-1. Same-batch samples co-clustered strongly by F measure.

The V segment lost 2 bases and the J segment 11 bases; nucleotides outside the gene matches: 18. The CDR3 contains 16 residues. Germline CDR1 and CDR2: SGHDT and YYEEEE. Each TCR beta cDNA library carried unique molecular identifiers. TCRdb redid the calling of the PCR reads with MiXCR, one entry per CDR3 protein. In the table there are a few hundred thousand distinct CDR3 sequences, 30% to 40% of which are singletons. The source material was blood. This TCR derives from a girl aged 2-17 years with multiple sclerosis. J is TRBJ2-5 and V is TRBV5-6, with 7 bases identical to TRBD2. The CDR3 coding sequence is TGTGCCAGCAGCTTTAAGACGGGGGGAACTACGATCGGGCAGTACTTC. Translated: CASSFKTGGTTIGQYF.